What follows are 18 T cell receptor beta chains derived from one specimen sequenced in a study of blood T cell repertoires in COVID-19. The method was immunoSEQ multiplex PCR; TCRdb's version includes in-frame clones alone and lacks a portion of them. The repertoire includes a few hundred thousand clones, around 83% of them detected once, and about 3.5% sits in the top ten. Sequencing used peripheral blood. These receptor sequences come from a man between 18 and 29 years old with active or convalescent COVID-19.

The rearrangement links TRBV18 to TRBJ1-1; 9 bases map to TRBD1. The CDR3 extends over 15 amino acids. Germline assignment: CDR1 KGHSH and CDR2 LQKENI. The V segment lost 5 bases and the J segment 1 base; nucleotides outside the gene matches: 5. The CDR3: CASSYPTGGNTEAFF. The CDR3 DNA follows: TGTGCCAGCTCATACCCGACAGGGGGGAACACTGAAGCTTTCTTT.

The rearrangement links TRBV27 to TRBJ2-7, with 8 bases fitting TRBD1. With V trimmed by 6 bases and J by 4 bases, 5 bases remained unmatched. This CDR3 contains 13 residues. CDR1 and CDR2 from the germline V gene are MNHEY and SMNVEV (reference sequence). CDR3 nucleotide sequence: TGTGCCAGCAGGAAAGGACAGGGTTACGAGCAGTACTTC. Its translation: CASRKGQGYEQYF.

The V gene is TRBV9, the J gene TRBJ2-5; 8 bases are shared with TRBD2. With V trimmed by 0 bases and J by 5 bases, 15 bases remained unmatched. CDR3 size: 18 residues. Germline V lookup: CDR1 SGDLS, CDR2 YYNGEE. The CDR3 loop reads CASSVGFRVAGSAETQYF. The CDR3 region has the DNA TGTGCCAGCAGCGTAGGATTTCGAGTAGCGGGGTCTGCGGAGACCCAGTACTTC.

The chain joins TRBV10-2 to TRBJ1-5; D gene unclear. Trimming stripped 7 bases from V and 5 bases from J, with 15 bases between. Germline values: CDR1 WSHSY, CDR2 SAAADI. The CDR3 spans 14 residues. CDR3: CASTSATGYQPQHF. The CDR3 coding sequence is TGCGCCAGCACCTCCGCCACGGGGTATCAGCCCCAGCATTTT.

Comments on this clone: Other DNA sequences in this sample translate to the same CDR3. The CDR3 sequence: CAWNPGGANYGYTF. DNA for the CDR3: TGTGCCTGGAACCCGGGGGGCGCTAACTATGGCTACACCTTC. The chain joins TRBV30 to TRBJ1-2; a possible D gene is TRBD1 (6 bases). CDR1 GTSNPN and CDR2 SVGIG come from the germline V gene (reference sequence). The V gene lost 4 bases and the J gene lost 0 bases, with 12 bases spanning the gap. This CDR3 is built from 14 residues.

CDR3 DNA: TGTGCCAGTAGTACCTTGTACAATGAGCAGTTCTTC. This sequence encodes CASSTLYNEQFF. The rearrangement joins TRBV19 to TRBJ2-1, with no clear D. The CDR3 loop spans 12 amino acids. CDR1 is LNHDA and CDR2 is SQIVND in the germline V gene (reference sequence). V lost 4 bases to trimming and J lost 4 bases, with 5 bases between them. The whole variable domain, remainder taken from reference TRBV19 and TRBJ2-1, is DGGITQSPKYLFRKEGQNVTLSCEQNLNHDAMYWYRQDPGQGLRLIYYSQIVNDFQKGDIAEGYSVSREKKESFPLTVTSAQKNPTAFYLCASSTLYNEQFFGPGTRLTVL.

The CDR3 sequence: CASSTYPREDGYTF. The CDR3 bases are TGTGCCAGCAGCACATACCCGCGGGAAGATGGCTACACCTTC. The chain joins TRBV7-9 to TRBJ1-2; D is undetermined. The ends were cut back, 5 bases at V and 6 bases at J, with 16 bases in the middle. Germline CDR1 and CDR2: SEHNR and FQNEAQ (reference sequence). This CDR3 comprises 14 residues.

V gene TRBV24-1 combines with J gene TRBJ2-1; 9 bases are shared with TRBD1. The CDR3 is made up of 18 amino acids. The germline gives CDR1 KGHDR, CDR2 SFDVKD. The trim removed 2 bases at V and 1 base at J, leaving 8 bases unmatched. The CDR3 DNA sequence: TGTGCCACCAGTGATTCCTCTCCCGGGACAGGGTCCTACAATGAGCAGTTCTTC. Protein sequence: CATSDSSPGTGSYNEQFF.

This chain uses TRBV18 with TRBJ2-6; 10 bases fit TRBD1. The CDR3 is 18 residues long. Per the germline V gene, CDR1 is KGHSH and CDR2 is LQKENI. V shed 6 bases and J 0 bases; nucleotides not matched to a gene: 8. The CDR3 sequence is CASSGTGALLSGANVLTF. For the CDR3, the DNA is TGTGCCAGCTCGGGGACAGGGGCTCTACTCTCTGGGGCCAACGTCCTGACTTTC.

This chain connects TRBV18 to TRBJ1-1; possibly TRBD1 for D (5 bases). Germline assignment: CDR1 KGHSH and CDR2 LQKENI. The V end lost 2 bases, the J end lost 4 bases, and 14 bases lay between the germline ends. The CDR3 spans 15 residues. Here the CDR3 DNA reads TGTGCCAGCTCACCAACGAACGGGGGGAGCACTGAAGCTTTCTTT. Translating gives CASSPTNGGSTEAFF.

The gene calls are TRBV28 and TRBJ1-4, with D uncertain. Trimming removed 8 bases from V and 7 bases from J, with 14 bases in between. The CDR3 runs to 13 residues. Germline CDR1 reads MDHEN; CDR2 reads SYDVKM. The CDR3 loop is CASDTWRGEKLFF. In nucleotides, the CDR3 is TGTGCCAGCGATACCTGGCGGGGTGAAAAACTGTTTTTT.

The chain couples TRBV7-2 to TRBJ2-7; TRBD1 matches at 12 bases. V gave up 0 bases and J gave up 7 bases; unmatched junction bases: 4. Germline V gives CDR1 SGHTA, CDR2 FQGNSA. There are 15 residues in the CDR3. For the CDR3, the DNA is TGTGCCAGCAGCTTAGCGGGACAGGGGGCGTCTGAGCAGTACTTC. Protein: CASSLAGQGASEQYF.

This clone appeared a few times. This sequence joins TRBV3-1 (or the pseudogene TRBV3-2) and TRBJ1-1; D ambiguous. V was cut by 1 base and J by 1 base, with 7 bases left in between. This CDR3 comprises 14 residues. Germline lookup yields CDR1 LGHDT and CDR2 YNNKEL (reference sequence). CDR3 DNA: TGTGCCAGCAGCCAAGCGCAGGCGAACACTGAAGCTTTCTTT. Protein sequence: CASSQAQANTEAFF.

As for this clone: Within the sample, other DNA sequences also encode this same CDR3. CDR3 protein: CASSLGLAGEQFF. The CDR3 DNA sequence: TGTGCCAGCAGTTTAGGGCTAGCAGGCGAGCAGTTCTTC. V and J are TRBV12-3 or TRBV12-4 and TRBJ2-1, with TRBD2 as a possible D gene (5 bases). The CDR3 runs to 13 residues. The ends were cut back, 1 base at V and 10 bases at J, with 11 bases in the middle.

This clone was found once. The chain uses TRBV4-2 and TRBJ2-3, with 10 bases matching TRBD2. The CDR3 is 19 residues long. Germline CDR1 is LGHNA and CDR2 is YNFKEQ. The V segment lost 4 bases and the J segment 2 bases; nucleotides outside the gene matches: 15. CDR3 nucleotides: TGTGCCAGCAGCCCCGCCGGGACTAGCGCAATACTACTCACAGATACGCAGTATTTT. Protein sequence: CASSPAGTSAILLTDTQYF.

The J gene is TRBJ1-2, the V gene TRBV19, with D perhaps matching TRBD1 (5 bases). V was clipped by 8 bases and J by 4 bases, with 20 bases between them. Germline V gives CDR1 LNHDA, CDR2 SQIVND (reference sequence). CDR3 length: 15 residues. The CDR3 region is CASQPQDIPLYGYTF. The CDR3 nucleotides read TGTGCCAGTCAACCTCAGGACATACCTCTCTATGGCTACACCTTC.

This rearrangement joins TRBV28 to TRBJ1-5; tentative D call: TRBD1 (6 bases). CDR3 length: 12 residues. Trimming left V 7 bases short and J 4 bases short, with 8 bases between. CDR1 is MDHEN and CDR2 is SYDVKM in the germline V gene. CDR3 region: CASNTGNQPQHF. The CDR3 coding sequence is TGTGCCAGCAATACAGGGAATCAGCCCCAGCATTTT.

This CDR3 reads CASSQGSRTDSTDTQYF. The CDR3, as DNA: TGTGCCAGCAGCCAAGGAAGTAGGACAGATAGCACAGATACGCAGTATTTT. The chain employs TRBV3-1 (or the pseudogene TRBV3-2) and TRBJ2-3, with D perhaps matching TRBD1 (6 bases). The germline gives CDR1 LGHDT, CDR2 YNNKEL (reference sequence). V gave up 1 base and J gave up 0 bases, with 14 bases separating them. The CDR3 contains 17 residues.